A single sample gave rise to the 23 T cell receptor beta chains below, sequenced in a study of blood T cell repertoires in COVID-19. Data came from immunoSEQ multiplex PCR; TCRdb stores just in-frame clones and leaves some out. The sample has approximately 250,000 clones; more than 80% are singletons. Material: PBMCs or T cells enriched from blood (not recorded which). These TCRs come from a woman aged 25 to 39 with acute COVID-19.

The J gene is TRBJ2-7, the V gene TRBV10-3, with D possibly TRBD2 on 6 matching bases. V lost 8 bases and J 7 bases, leaving 12 bases between the germline ends. The CDR3 spans 11 residues. Per germline, CDR1 ENHRY and CDR2 SYGVKD. The CDR3 spells CAISDGGEQYF. CDR3 nucleotide sequence: TGTGCCATCTCTGATGGGGGGGAGCAGTACTTC.

With regard to this clone: Within the sample, other DNA sequences also encode this same CDR3. The J gene is TRBJ1-5, the V gene TRBV27; weak D call: TRBD1 (5 bases). This CDR3 comprises 13 residues. Germline V gene data show CDR1 as MNHEY and CDR2 as SMNVEV (reference sequence). Trimming left V 3 bases short and J 7 bases short, with 10 bases between. The chain's CDR3 is CASSFGGGQPQHF. CDR3 nucleotides: TGTGCCAGCAGTTTCGGGGGGGGACAGCCCCAGCATTTT.

V gene TRBV19 combines with J gene TRBJ1-1; 7 nucleotides align to TRBD1. The CDR3 covers 15 residues. Trimming removed 5 bases from V and 9 bases from J; junction bases left unmatched: 15. CDR1 LNHDA and CDR2 SQIVND come from the germline V gene (reference sequence). Written as DNA, the CDR3 is TGTGCCAGTAGTGCCCAAACCGGGACAGTTACAAAAGCTTTCTTT. It is translated as CASSAQTGTVTKAFF.

The chain combines TRBV13 with TRBJ2-2; D perhaps matches TRBD2 (6 bases). This CDR3 has 14 amino acids. Germline V gene sequence: CDR1 PRHDT, CDR2 FYEKMQ (reference sequence). Trimming took off 5 bases at V and 2 bases at J, with 9 bases between the two ends. Written as DNA, the CDR3 is TGTGCCAGCAGCCTCGGGACTAACACCGGGGAGCTGTTTTTT. Encoded protein: CASSLGTNTGELFF.

This rearrangement joins TRBV7-2 to TRBJ2-3, with D tentatively TRBD1 (6 bases). The CDR3 length is 18 residues. Germline V gene sequence: CDR1 SGHTA, CDR2 FQGNSA. The V and J ends lost 4 bases and 0 bases respectively, with 20 bases between them. Here the CDR3 reads CASSYILGASRSTDTQYF. As DNA, the CDR3 is TGTGCCAGCAGCTACATACTGGGGGCTAGCCGAAGCACAGATACGCAGTATTTT. Full variable domain (remainder filled in from reference TRBV7-2 and TRBJ2-3): GAGVSQSPSNKVTEKGKDVELRCDPISGHTALYWYRQSLGQGLEFLIYFQGNSAPDKSGLPSDRFSAERTGGSVSTLTIQRTQQEDSAVYLCASSYILGASRSTDTQYFGPGTRLTVL.

The rearrangement joins TRBV7-2 to TRBJ2-4, with unresolved D. Germline CDR1 SGHTA, CDR2 FQGNSA. CDR3 length equals 17 residues. The ends were cut back, 5 bases at V and 2 bases at J, with 19 bases in the middle. DNA of the CDR3: TGTGCCAGCAGCCCCACGAGGAGTTCTGCGTCCAAAAACATTCAGTACTTC. It specifies CASSPTRSSASKNIQYF.

The chain has TRBV29-1 and TRBJ2-7; 7 bases align to TRBD1. Germline loops: CDR1 SQVTM, CDR2 ANQGSEA. The CDR3 contains 13 residues. The trim removed 7 bases at V and 7 bases at J, leaving 13 bases unmatched. In DNA form, the CDR3 reads TGCAGCGCCACGGGGCAGGGGGTGATGGAGCAGTACTTC. Its protein is CSATGQGVMEQYF.

This sequence joins TRBV19 and TRBJ1-2, with TRBD1 matching 8 bases. This CDR3 has 15 amino acids. After removal of 5 bases from V and 0 bases from J, the junction contained 5 bases not matched to a gene. Germline V gene sequence: CDR1 LNHDA, CDR2 SQIVND (reference sequence). CDR3 DNA: TGTGCCAGTAGTCCAAAGGACAGGGCTAACTATGGCTACACCTTC. It encodes CASSPKDRANYGYTF.

A word on this clone: At one end, the junction sequence differs from germline, possibly due to a read error. The gene calls are TRBV18 and TRBJ2-3; 7 bases map to TRBD1. Germline lookup yields CDR1 KGHSH and CDR2 LQKENI. The CDR3 is 14 amino acids. The CDR3: CASSRGQVTNTQYF. CDR3 nucleotides: TGTGCCAGCTCACGAGGACAGGTCACAAATACGCAGTATTTT.

V gene TRBV30 combines with J gene TRBJ2-1; D uncertain. The CDR3 totals 16 residues. V was clipped by 2 bases and J by 0 bases, with 14 bases between them. Germline CDR1 reads GTSNPN; CDR2 reads SVGIG (reference sequence). This CDR3 is CAWSSPALSSYNEQFF. CDR3 sequence (DNA): TGTGCCTGGAGTAGCCCAGCGTTGAGCTCCTACAATGAGCAGTTCTTC.

This clone came up once. The same CDR3 is also encoded by other DNA sequences in this sample. The J gene is TRBJ2-7, the V gene TRBV27; D is possibly TRBD1 (6 bases). This CDR3 has 13 residues. Germline CDR1 and CDR2: MNHEY and SMNVEV (reference sequence). The germline V and J ends were trimmed by 2 bases and 4 bases, with 9 bases remaining between them. The CDR3 reads CASSLETGYEQYF. CDR3 bases: TGTGCCAGCAGTTTAGAGACAGGTTACGAGCAGTACTTC.

The V gene is TRBV7-3, the J gene TRBJ2-1; D call uncertain. CDR3 size: 14 residues. Trimming shortened V by 3 bases and J by 1 base, and 7 bases separated the two germline ends. Germline-derived CDR1 and CDR2 are SGHTA and FQGTGA. The CDR3 region has the DNA TGTGCCAGCAGCTTCGAGCCTTCCTACAATGAGCAGTTCTTC. It codes for CASSFEPSYNEQFF.

The chain uses TRBV11-2 and TRBJ1-1; D is unresolved. Per germline, CDR1 SGHAT and CDR2 FQNNGV. V dropped 0 bases and J dropped 1 base, with 6 bases sitting between them. The CDR3 has 14 residues. For the CDR3, the DNA is TGTGCCAGCAGCTTAGATAACTCGAACACTGAAGCTTTCTTT. Amino acids: CASSLDNSNTEAFF.

The V and J genes are TRBV19 and TRBJ2-7, with TRBD2 matching 11 bases. Trimming took 7 bases from V and 2 from J; bases not matched to a gene: 4. The CDR3 is made up of 14 amino acids. Germline-derived CDR1 and CDR2 are LNHDA and SQIVND (reference sequence). CDR3 protein: CASNPGLAAYEQYF. The DNA for the CDR3 is TGTGCCAGTAACCCGGGACTAGCGGCCTACGAGCAGTACTTC.

The chain uses TRBV5-4 and TRBJ2-1; tentative D call: TRBD1 (6 bases). The CDR3 has 16 amino acids. Trimming removed 2 bases from V and 0 bases from J, with 12 bases in between. From germline, CDR1 is SGHNT and CDR2 YYREEE (reference sequence). CDR3 sequence: CASSLGTTISYNEQFF. CDR3 DNA sequence: TGTGCCAGCAGCTTAGGGACAACCATCTCCTACAATGAGCAGTTCTTC.

The J gene is TRBJ2-7, the V gene TRBV28; possible D gene TRBD1, 6 bases. Trimming took off 2 bases at V and 2 bases at J, with 16 bases between the two ends. The CDR3 is 16 amino acids. The V gene's germline CDR1 is MDHEN and CDR2 SYDVKM. The CDR3 coding sequence is TGTGCCAGCAGTTTAGGGGGCCTCTACGACGCCTACGAGCAGTACTTC. Amino acids: CASSLGGLYDAYEQYF. The full variable domain, in which reference TRBV28 and TRBJ2-7 provide the parts outside the CDR3, is DVKVTQSSRYLVKRTGEKVFLECVQDMDHENMFWYRQDPGLGLRLIYFSYDVKMKEKGDIPEGYSVSREKKERFSLILESASTNQTSMYLCASSLGGLYDAYEQYFGPGTRLTVT.

The CDR3 loop reads CASSLIDRNGYTF. CDR3 DNA: TGTGCCAGCAGTTTGATCGACAGGAATGGCTACACCTTC. This chain joins TRBV28 and TRBJ1-2; tentatively, D is TRBD1 (6 bases). The ends were cut back, 3 bases at V and 6 bases at J, with 11 bases in the middle. This CDR3 is 13 amino acids long. Germline CDR1 MDHEN, CDR2 SYDVKM.

V gene TRBV5-1 combines with J gene TRBJ2-7; D is perhaps TRBD1 (7 bases). Trimming shortened V by 5 bases and J by 4 bases, and 13 bases separated the two germline ends. Germline V gives CDR1 SGHRS, CDR2 YFSETQ. CDR3 length: 13 residues. The CDR3 bases are TGCGCCAGCAGTCCCCAGGGGGGATACGAGCAGTACTTC. This codes for CASSPQGGYEQYF. Drawing the rest from reference TRBV5-1 and TRBJ2-7, the complete variable domain is KAGVTQTPRYLIKTRGQQVTLSCSPISGHRSVSWYQQTPGQGLQFLFEYFSETQRNKGNFPGRFSGRQFSNSRSEMNVSTLELGDSALYLCASSPQGGYEQYFGPGTRLTVT.

The V gene is TRBV27, the J gene TRBJ1-1; 7 nucleotides match TRBD1. This CDR3 contains 14 residues. Per the germline V gene, CDR1 is MNHEY and CDR2 is SMNVEV (reference sequence). After removal of 6 bases from V and 3 bases from J, the junction contained 7 bases not matched to a gene. The CDR3 here is CASSPGTADTEAFF. The CDR3 DNA sequence: TGTGCCAGCAGCCCTGGGACAGCGGACACTGAAGCTTTCTTT.

V is TRBV2 and J is TRBJ1-4, with D hard to call. Germline loops: CDR1 SNHLY, CDR2 FYNNEI. CDR3 size: 14 residues. V lost 3 bases to trimming and J lost 7 bases, with 12 bases between them. CDR3 sequence reads: CASSETTQSEKLFF. The CDR3 DNA sequence: TGTGCCAGCAGTGAGACAACCCAAAGTGAAAAACTGTTTTTT.

The chain links TRBV24-1 to TRBJ1-2; 9 bases fit TRBD1. V lost 4 bases to trimming and J lost 7 bases; unmatched junction nucleotides: 18. From germline, CDR1 is KGHDR and CDR2 SFDVKD. The CDR3 consists of 18 residues. The CDR3 DNA follows: TGTGCCACCAGTGACAACATACGAATGGACAGGGGATTTGGTGGCTACACCTTC. It yields the protein CATSDNIRMDRGFGGYTF.

The chain joins TRBV5-4 to TRBJ1-1, with TRBD1 identical over 7 bases. The CDR3 runs 14 residues. Germline values: CDR1 SGHNT, CDR2 YYREEE (reference sequence). The trim removed 4 bases at V and 1 base at J, leaving 4 bases unmatched. CDR3 coding DNA: TGTGCCAGCAGCCGACAGGGACAGAACACTGAAGCTTTCTTT. It codes for CASSRQGQNTEAFF.

The chain has TRBV4-1 and TRBJ2-3; a weak D match, TRBD2 (5 bases). V dropped 3 bases and J dropped 5 bases, with 12 bases sitting between them. The CDR3 runs 14 residues. Germline values: CDR1 MGHRA, CDR2 YSYEKL. The CDR3 coding sequence is TGCGCCAGCAGCCAGGTTAGCGAGGGAGATACGCAGTATTTT. Residues: CASSQVSEGDTQYF.